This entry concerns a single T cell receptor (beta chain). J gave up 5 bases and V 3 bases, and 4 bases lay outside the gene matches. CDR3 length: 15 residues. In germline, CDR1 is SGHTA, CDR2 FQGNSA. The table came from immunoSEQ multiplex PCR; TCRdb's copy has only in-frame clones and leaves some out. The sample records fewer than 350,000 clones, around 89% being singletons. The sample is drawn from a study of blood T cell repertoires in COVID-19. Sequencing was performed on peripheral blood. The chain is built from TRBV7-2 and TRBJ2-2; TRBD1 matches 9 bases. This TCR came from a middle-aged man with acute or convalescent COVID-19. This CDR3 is CASSLLTGGTGELFF. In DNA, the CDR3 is TGTGCCAGCAGCTTGCTGACAGGGGGGACCGGGGAGCTGTTTTTT.